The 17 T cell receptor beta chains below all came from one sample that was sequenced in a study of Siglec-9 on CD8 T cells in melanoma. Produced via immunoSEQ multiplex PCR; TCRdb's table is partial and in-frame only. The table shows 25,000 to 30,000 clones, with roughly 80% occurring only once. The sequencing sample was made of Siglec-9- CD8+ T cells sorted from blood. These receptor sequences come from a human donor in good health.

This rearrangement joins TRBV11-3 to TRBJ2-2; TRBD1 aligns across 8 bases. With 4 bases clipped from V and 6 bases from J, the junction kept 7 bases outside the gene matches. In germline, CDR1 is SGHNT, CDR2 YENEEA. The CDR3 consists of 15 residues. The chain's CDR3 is CASSSRGLGAGELFF. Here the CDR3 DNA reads TGTGCCAGCAGCTCCAGGGGGCTCGGGGCCGGGGAGCTGTTTTTT.

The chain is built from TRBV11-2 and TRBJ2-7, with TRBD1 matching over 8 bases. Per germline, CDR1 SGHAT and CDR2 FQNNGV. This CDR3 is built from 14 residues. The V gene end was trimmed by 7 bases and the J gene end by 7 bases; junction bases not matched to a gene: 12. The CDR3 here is CASTVQDRVEEQYV. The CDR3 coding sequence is TGTGCCAGCACCGTCCAGGACAGGGTGGAAGAGCAGTACGTC.

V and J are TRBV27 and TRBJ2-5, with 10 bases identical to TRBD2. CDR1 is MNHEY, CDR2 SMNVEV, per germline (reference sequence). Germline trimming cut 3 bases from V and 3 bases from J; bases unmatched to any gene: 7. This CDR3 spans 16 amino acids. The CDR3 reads CASSFRLAGLEETQYF. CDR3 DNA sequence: TGTGCCAGCAGTTTCAGACTAGCGGGCCTCGAAGAGACCCAGTACTTC.

CDR3 amino acids: CASSTQGVNTEAFF. In DNA form, the CDR3 reads TGTGCCAGCTCCACCCAGGGCGTCAACACTGAAGCTTTCTTT. The V and J genes are TRBV9 and TRBJ1-1; D may be TRBD1 (5 bases). Deletions cut 7 bases from V and 2 bases from J, with 15 bases between. Germline CDR1 reads SGDLS; CDR2 reads YYNGEE. CDR3 size: 14 residues.

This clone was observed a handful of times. The CDR3 region is CAASRERTITEAFF. CDR3 DNA sequence: TGTGCTGCATCCCGCGAACGGACAATCACTGAAGCTTTCTTT. The V call is TRBV30, the J call TRBJ1-1; D is perhaps TRBD1 (5 bases). CDR1 is GTSNPN, CDR2 SVGIG, per germline (reference sequence). The CDR3 totals 14 residues.

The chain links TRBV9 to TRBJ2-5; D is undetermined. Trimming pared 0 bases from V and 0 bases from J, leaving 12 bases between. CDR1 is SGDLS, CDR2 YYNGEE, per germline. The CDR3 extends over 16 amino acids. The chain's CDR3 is CASSVVGLGDQETQYF. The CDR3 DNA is TGTGCCAGCAGCGTAGTAGGCCTTGGAGACCAAGAGACCCAGTACTTC.

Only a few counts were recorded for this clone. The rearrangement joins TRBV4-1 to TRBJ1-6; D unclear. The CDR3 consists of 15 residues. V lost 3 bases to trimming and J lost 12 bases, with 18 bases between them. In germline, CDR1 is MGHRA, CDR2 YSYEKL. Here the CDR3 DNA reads TGCGCCAGCAGCCAGCCGGTTGTAGGGCGGATACCCCTCCACTTT. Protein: CASSQPVVGRIPLHF.

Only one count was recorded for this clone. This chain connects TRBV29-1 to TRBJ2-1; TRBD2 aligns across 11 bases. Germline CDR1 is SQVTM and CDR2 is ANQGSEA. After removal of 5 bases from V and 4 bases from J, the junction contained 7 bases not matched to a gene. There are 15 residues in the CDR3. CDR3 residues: CSVLGTSGRYNEQFF. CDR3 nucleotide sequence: TGCAGCGTTCTCGGGACTAGCGGCCGTTACAATGAGCAGTTCTTC.

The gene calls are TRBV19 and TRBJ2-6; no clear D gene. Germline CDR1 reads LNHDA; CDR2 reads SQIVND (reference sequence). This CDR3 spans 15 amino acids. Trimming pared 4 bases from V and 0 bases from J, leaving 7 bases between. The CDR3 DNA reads TGTGCCAGTAGTAACGGCCACTCTGGGGCCAACGTCCTGACTTTC. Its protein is CASSNGHSGANVLTF.

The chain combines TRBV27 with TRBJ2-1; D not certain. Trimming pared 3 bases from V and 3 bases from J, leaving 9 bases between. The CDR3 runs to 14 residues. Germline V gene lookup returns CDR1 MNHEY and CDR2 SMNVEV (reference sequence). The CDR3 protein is CASSLYQDYNEQFF. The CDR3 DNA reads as TGTGCCAGCAGTTTGTATCAGGACTACAATGAGCAGTTCTTC.

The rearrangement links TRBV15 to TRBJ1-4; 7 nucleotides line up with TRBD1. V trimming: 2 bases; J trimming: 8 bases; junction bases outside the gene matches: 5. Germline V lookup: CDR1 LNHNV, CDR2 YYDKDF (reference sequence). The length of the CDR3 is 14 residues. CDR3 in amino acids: CATSRTGVREKLFF. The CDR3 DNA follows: TGTGCCACCAGCAGAACAGGGGTGAGGGAAAAACTGTTTTTT.

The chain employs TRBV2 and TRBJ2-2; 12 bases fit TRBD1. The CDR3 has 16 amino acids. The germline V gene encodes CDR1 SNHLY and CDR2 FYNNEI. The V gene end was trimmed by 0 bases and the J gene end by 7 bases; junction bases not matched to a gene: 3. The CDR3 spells CASSEAGTGGFGELFF. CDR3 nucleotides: TGTGCCAGCAGTGAAGCCGGGACAGGGGGCTTCGGGGAGCTGTTTTTT.

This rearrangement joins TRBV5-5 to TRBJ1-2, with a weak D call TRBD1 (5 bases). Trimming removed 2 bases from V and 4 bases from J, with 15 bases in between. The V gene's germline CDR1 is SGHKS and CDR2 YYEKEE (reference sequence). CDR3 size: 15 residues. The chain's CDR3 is CASSLEGLLGYGYTF. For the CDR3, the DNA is TGTGCCAGCAGCTTAGAGGGGCTTCTCGGCTATGGCTACACCTTC.

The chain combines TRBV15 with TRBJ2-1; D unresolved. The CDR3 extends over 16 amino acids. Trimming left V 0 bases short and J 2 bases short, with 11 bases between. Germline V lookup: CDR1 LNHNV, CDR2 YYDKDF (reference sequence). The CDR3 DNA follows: TGTGCCACCAGCAGAGATGTGCGTTTACCCTACAATGAGCAGTTCTTC. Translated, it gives CATSRDVRLPYNEQFF.

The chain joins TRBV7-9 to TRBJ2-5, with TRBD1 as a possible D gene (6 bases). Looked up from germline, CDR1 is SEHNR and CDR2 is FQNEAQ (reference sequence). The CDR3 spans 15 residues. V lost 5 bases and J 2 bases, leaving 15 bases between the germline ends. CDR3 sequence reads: CASSHGVQGQETQYF. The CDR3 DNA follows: TGTGCCAGCAGCCATGGGGTACAGGGACAAGAGACCCAGTACTTC.

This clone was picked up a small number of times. The DNA of the CDR3 is TGTGCCAGTACTACAGGGGCAGTCACTGAAGCTTTCTTT. It specifies CASTTGAVTEAFF. The chain couples TRBV19 to TRBJ1-1, with TRBD1 matching over 7 bases. CDR1 is LNHDA and CDR2 is SQIVND in the germline V gene (reference sequence). The CDR3 loop spans 13 amino acids. V lost 7 bases, J lost 4 bases, and 6 bases stayed unmatched.

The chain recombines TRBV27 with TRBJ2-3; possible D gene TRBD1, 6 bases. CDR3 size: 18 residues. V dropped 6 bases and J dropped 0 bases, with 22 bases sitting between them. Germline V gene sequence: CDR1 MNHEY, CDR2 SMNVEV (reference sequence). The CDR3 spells CASRPTGLHLSSTDTQYF. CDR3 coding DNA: TGTGCCAGCAGACCAACAGGGCTCCATTTATCTAGCACAGATACGCAGTATTTT.